This T cell receptor (beta chain) originates from a study of T-cell memory formation after mild COVID-19. Points on this clonotype: Its antigen is currently unknown.

TCRdb processed the 5' RACE reads anew with MiXCR; each CDR3 protein has one entry. This sample has 450,000 or so distinct CDR3 sequences, with around 18% found just once. Findings and caveats of the study: Shrinking CD4+ clones resided mostly in CM and EM, and CD8+ ones in EMRA. From day 15 to 85, contracting clones were balanced between CD4 and CD8, whereas later expanders leaned toward CD4+.

The CDR3 sequence is 13 residues long. Germline V gene lookup returns CDR1 MNHNS and CDR2 SASEGT. V lost 5 bases to trimming and J lost 2 bases, with 10 bases between them. J is TRBJ2-7 and V is TRBV6-1, with D unclear. Sequenced input: PBMCs or a T cell subset sorted from them (not recorded which). The sequence came from an adult woman who had mild COVID-19 (a few samples of this study predate the infection). Cell type and time point are not known. The CDR3 region is CASSKDGTYEQYF. DNA of the CDR3: TGTGCCAGCAGTAAGGACGGCACCTACGAGCAGTACTTC.